This T cell receptor (beta chain) was identified during a study of blood T cell repertoires in COVID-19. Study summary: Specimens from acute and convalescent COVID-19 originated in the United States, Italy and Spain. Nucleic acid was either cDNA or gDNA, and it came from T cells, B-cell-depleted T cells, or PBMCs.

The CDR3 sequence is 15 residues long. V lost 4 bases and J lost 6; bases outside the gene matches: 4. Germline loops: CDR1 MNHEY, CDR2 SVGAGI. Study processing details: Using reference gene primer amplification, nucleated cell counts were estimated. The method was immunoSEQ multiplex PCR; TCRdb's version includes in-frame clones alone and lacks a portion of them. The V and J calls and clone size are taken from that table; D and trimming were inferred from the DNA. The sample consists of about 250,000 clones, 70% to 90% of them appearing once. The participants were between roughly 18 and 100 years old and came from 24 US areas.

Sample: PBMCs or T cells enriched from blood (not recorded which). The receptor was isolated from a woman aged 45-65 years with acute COVID-19. J is TRBJ1-6 and V is TRBV6-5; 9 bases match TRBD1. CDR3 sequence reads: CASSSGTGFNSPLHF. The CDR3 DNA sequence: TGTGCCAGCAGTTCCGGGACAGGGTTTAATTCACCCCTCCACTTT.